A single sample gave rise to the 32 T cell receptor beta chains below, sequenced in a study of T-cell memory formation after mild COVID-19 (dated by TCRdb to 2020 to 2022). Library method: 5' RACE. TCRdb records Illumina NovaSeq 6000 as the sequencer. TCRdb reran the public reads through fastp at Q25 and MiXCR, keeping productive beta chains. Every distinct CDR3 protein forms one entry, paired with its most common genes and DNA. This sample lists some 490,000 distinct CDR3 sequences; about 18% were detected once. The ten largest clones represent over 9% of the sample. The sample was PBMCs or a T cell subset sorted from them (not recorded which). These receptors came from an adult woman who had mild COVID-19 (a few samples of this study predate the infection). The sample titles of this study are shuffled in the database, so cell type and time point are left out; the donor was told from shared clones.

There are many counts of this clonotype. The CDR3 DNA reads TGTGCCAGCAGCCCCGGGACTTGGGGGGGGGAGCTGTTTTTT. The encoded protein is CASSPGTWGGELFF. The rearrangement joins TRBV7-2 to TRBJ2-2; weak D call: TRBD2 (6 bases). CDR3 size: 14 residues. Germline CDR1 is SGHTA and CDR2 is FQGNSA. The V end lost 5 bases, the J end lost 8 bases, and 15 bases lay between the germline ends.

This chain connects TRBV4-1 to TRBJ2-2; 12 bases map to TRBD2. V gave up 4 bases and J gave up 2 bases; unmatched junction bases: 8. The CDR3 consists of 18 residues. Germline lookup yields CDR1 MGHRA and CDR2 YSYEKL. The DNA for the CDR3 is TGCGCCAGCAGCCTTAGACTAGCGGGGGTCCTTAACACCGGGGAGCTGTTTTTT. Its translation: CASSLRLAGVLNTGELFF.

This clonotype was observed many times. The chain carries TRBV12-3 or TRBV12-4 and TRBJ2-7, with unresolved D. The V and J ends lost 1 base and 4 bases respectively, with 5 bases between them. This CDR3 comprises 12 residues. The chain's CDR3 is CASSLVRYEQYF. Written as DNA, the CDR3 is TGTGCCAGCAGTTTAGTCCGATACGAGCAGTACTTC.

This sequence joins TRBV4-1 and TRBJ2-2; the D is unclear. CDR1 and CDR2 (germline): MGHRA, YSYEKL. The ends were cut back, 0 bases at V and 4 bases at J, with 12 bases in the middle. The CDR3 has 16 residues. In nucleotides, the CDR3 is TGCGCCAGCAGCCAAGATCTAGAGAGTAGCACCGGGGAGCTGTTTTTT. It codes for CASSQDLESSTGELFF.

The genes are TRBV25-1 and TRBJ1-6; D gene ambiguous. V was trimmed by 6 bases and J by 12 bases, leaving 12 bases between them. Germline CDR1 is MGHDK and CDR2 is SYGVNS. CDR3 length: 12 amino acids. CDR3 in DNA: TGTGCCAGCAGGACGGGCATCGGACCCCTCCACTTT. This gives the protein CASRTGIGPLHF.

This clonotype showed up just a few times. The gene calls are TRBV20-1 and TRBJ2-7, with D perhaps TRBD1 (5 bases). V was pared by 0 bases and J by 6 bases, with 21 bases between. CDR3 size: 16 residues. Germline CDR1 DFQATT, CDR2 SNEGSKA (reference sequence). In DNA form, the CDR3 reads TGCAGTGCTAGAGAGGGGTCAGGGTTCGCTGGAGCCGAGCAGTACTTC. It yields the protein CSAREGSGFAGAEQYF.

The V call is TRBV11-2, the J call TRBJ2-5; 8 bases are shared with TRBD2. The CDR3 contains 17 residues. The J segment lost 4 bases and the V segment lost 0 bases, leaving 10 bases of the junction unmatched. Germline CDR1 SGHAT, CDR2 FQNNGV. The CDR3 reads CASSLDLNGLAGETQYF. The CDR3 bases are TGTGCCAGCAGCTTAGACCTAAATGGACTAGCCGGAGAGACCCAGTACTTC.

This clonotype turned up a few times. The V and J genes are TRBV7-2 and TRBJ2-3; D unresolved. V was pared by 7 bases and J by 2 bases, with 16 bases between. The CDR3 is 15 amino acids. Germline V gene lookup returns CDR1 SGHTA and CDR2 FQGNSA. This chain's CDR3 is CASNVGYPNTDTQYF. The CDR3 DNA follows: TGTGCCAGCAACGTGGGCTATCCAAACACAGATACGCAGTATTTT.

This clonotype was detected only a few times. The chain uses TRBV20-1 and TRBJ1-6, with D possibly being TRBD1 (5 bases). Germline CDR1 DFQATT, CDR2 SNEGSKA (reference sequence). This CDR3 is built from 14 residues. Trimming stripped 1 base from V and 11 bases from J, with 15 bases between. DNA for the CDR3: TGCAGTGCTAGAGGCGGGGGGAAACATCCACCCCTCCACTTT. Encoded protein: CSARGGGKHPPLHF.

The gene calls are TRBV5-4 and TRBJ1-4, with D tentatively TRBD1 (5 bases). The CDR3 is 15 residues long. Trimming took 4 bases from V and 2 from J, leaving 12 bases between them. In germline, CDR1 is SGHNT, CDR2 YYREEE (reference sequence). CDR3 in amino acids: CASSPREGTNEKLFF. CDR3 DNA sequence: TGTGCCAGCAGCCCCCGAGAGGGGACTAATGAAAAACTGTTTTTT.

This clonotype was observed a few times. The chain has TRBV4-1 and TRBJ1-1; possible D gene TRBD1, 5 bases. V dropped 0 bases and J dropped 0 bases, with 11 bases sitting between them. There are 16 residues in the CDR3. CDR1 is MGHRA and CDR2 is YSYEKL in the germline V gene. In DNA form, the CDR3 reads TGCGCCAGCAGCCAAGAGGAGACAGTGATGAACACTGAAGCTTTCTTT. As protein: CASSQEETVMNTEAFF.

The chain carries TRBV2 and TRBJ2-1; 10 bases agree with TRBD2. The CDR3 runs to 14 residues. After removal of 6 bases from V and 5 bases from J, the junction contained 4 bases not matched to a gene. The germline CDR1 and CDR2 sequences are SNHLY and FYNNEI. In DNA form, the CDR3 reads TGTGCCAGCAGAAGCGGGGGGGCCCACAATGAGCAGTTCTTC. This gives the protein CASRSGGAHNEQFF.

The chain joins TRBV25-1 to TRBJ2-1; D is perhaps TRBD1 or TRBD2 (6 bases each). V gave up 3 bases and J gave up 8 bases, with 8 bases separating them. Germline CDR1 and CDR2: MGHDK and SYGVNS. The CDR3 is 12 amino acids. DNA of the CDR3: TGTGCCAGCAGTGATGGGGGGCATGAGCAGTTCTTC. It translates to CASSDGGHEQFF.

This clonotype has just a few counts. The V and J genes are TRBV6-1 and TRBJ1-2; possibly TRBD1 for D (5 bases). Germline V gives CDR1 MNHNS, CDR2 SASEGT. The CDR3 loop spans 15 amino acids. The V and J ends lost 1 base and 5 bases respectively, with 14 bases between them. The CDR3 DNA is TGTGCCAGCAGTGAAGAGGGACGGCACCTGTATGGCTACACCTTC. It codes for CASSEEGRHLYGYTF.

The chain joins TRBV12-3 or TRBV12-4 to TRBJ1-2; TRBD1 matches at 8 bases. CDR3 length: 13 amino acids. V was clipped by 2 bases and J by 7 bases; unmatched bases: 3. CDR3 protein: CASSLSGGVGYTF. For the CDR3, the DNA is TGTGCCAGCAGTTTATCAGGGGGCGTTGGCTACACCTTC.

The CDR3 loop reads CSVVVTPNEQFF. In nucleotides, the CDR3 is TGCAGCGTTGTTGTGACACCTAATGAGCAGTTCTTC. V gene TRBV29-1 combines with J gene TRBJ2-1; D remains unclear. V lost 4 bases, J lost 7 bases, and 11 bases lay in between. Germline V gene sequence: CDR1 SQVTM, CDR2 ANQGSEA. The CDR3 is 12 residues long.

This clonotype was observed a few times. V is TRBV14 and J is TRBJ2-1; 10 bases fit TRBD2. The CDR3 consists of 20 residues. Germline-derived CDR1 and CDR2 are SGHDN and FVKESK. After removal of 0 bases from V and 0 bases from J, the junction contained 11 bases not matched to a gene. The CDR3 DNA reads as TGTGCCAGCAGCCAAGATATACTAGCGGGGATCCCCAGCTCCTACAATGAGCAGTTCTTC. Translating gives CASSQDILAGIPSSYNEQFF.

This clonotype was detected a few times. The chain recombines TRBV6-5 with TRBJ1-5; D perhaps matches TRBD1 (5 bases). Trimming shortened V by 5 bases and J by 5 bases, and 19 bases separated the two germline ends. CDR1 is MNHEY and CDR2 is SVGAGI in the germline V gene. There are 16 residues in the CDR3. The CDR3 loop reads CASSGTGIGMHQPQHF. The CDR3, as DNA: TGTGCCAGCAGTGGGACCGGGATTGGGATGCATCAGCCCCAGCATTTT.

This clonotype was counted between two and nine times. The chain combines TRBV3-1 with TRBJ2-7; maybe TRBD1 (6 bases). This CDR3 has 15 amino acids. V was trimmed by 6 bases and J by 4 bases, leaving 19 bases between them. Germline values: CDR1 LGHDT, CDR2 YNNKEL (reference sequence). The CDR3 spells CASSPDRLNRYEQYF. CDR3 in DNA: TGTGCCAGCAGTCCCGACAGGTTAAACCGATACGAGCAGTACTTC.

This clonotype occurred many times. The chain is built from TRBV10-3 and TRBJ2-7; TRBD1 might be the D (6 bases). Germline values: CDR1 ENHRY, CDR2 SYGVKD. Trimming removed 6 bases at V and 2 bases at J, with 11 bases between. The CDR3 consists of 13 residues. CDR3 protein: CAISLDSAYEQYF. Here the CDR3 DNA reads TGTGCCATCAGCCTGGACAGCGCCTACGAGCAGTACTTC.

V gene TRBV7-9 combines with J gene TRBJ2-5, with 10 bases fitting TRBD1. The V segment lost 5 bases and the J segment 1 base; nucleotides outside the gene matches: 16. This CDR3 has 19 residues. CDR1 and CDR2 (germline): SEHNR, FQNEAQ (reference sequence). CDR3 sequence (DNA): TGTGCCAGCAGCCCGCGCTTCCGGGACAGGGGTGGGGGCCAAGAGACCCAGTACTTC. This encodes CASSPRFRDRGGGQETQYF.

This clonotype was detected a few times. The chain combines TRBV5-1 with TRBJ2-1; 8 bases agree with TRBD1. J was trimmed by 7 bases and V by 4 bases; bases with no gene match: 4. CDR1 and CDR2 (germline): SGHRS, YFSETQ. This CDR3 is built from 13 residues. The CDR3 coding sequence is TGCGCCAGCAGCCCTACAGGGGGGAATGAGCAGTTCTTC. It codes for CASSPTGGNEQFF.

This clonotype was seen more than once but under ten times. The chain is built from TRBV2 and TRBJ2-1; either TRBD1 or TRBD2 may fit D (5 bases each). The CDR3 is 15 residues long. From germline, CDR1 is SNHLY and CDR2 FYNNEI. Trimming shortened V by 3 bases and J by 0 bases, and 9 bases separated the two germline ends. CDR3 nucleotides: TGTGCCAGCAGTGAGGGACGCTTCTCCTACAATGAGCAGTTCTTC. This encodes CASSEGRFSYNEQFF.

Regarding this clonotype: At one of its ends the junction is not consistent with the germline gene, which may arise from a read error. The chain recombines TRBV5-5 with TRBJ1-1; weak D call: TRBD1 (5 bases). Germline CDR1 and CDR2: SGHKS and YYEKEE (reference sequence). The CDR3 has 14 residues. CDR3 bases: TGCGCCAGCAGCGGGGCGGGATCGAACACTGAAGCTTTCTTT. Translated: CASSGAGSNTEAFF.

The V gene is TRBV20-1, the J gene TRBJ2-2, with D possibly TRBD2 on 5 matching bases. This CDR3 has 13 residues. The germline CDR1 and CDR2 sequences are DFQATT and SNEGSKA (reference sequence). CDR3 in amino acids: CSADLTNTGELFF. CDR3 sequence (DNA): TGCAGCGCGGACTTGACGAACACCGGGGAGCTGTTTTTT.

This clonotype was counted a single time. CDR3 sequence: CSVPSPTLNTEAFF. CDR3 coding DNA: TGCAGCGTTCCATCACCGACGCTGAACACTGAAGCTTTCTTT. The rearrangement uses TRBV29-1 and TRBJ1-1; D not resolved. Germline V gene data show CDR1 as SQVTM and CDR2 as ANQGSEA. V dropped 5 bases and J dropped 0 bases, with 13 bases sitting between them. This CDR3 contains 14 residues.

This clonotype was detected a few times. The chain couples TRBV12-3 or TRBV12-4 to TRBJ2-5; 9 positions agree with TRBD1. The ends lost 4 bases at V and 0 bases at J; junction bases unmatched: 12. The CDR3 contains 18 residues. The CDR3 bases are TGTGCCAGCAGTTCCGCCGGGACAGGGTTTCTGTACCAAGAGACCCAGTACTTC. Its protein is CASSSAGTGFLYQETQYF.

DNA of the CDR3: TGCAGCGTCGCCCGCCCAGCGAGAAAGAGCACAGATACGCAGTATTTT. As protein: CSVARPARKSTDTQYF. V and J are TRBV29-1 and TRBJ2-3; D gene unclear. Trimming took 6 bases from V and 0 from J, leaving 19 bases between them. Germline V gene lookup returns CDR1 SQVTM and CDR2 ANQGSEA. The CDR3 has 16 residues.

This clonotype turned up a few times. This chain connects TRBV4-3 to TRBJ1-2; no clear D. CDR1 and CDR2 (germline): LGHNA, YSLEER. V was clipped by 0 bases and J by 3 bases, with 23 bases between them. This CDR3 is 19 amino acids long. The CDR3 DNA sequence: TGCGCCAGCAGCCAAGATATGAGGGCCGCGAAAAATCGGGACTATGGCTACACCTTC. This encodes CASSQDMRAAKNRDYGYTF.

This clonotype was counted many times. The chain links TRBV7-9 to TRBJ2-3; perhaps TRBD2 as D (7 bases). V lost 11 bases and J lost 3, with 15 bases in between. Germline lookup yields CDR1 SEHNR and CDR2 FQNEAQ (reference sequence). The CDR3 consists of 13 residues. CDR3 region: CAGGGAKTDTQYF. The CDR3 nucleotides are TGTGCCGGCGGGGGCGCTAAGACAGATACGCAGTATTTT. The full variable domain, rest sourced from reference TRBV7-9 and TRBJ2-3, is DTGVSQNPRHKITKRGQNVTFRCDPISEHNRLYWYRQTLGQGPEFLTYFQNEAQLEKSRLLSDRFSAERPKGSFSTLEIQRTEQGDSAMYLCAGGGAKTDTQYFGPGTRLTVL.

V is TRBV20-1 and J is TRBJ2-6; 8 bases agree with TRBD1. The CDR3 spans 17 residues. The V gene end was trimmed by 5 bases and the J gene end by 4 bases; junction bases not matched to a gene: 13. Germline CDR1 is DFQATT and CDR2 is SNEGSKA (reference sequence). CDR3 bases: TGCAGTGCTCCAAGGGGCAGGGGGCTGGCGGGGGCCAACGTCCTGACTTTC. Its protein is CSAPRGRGLAGANVLTF.

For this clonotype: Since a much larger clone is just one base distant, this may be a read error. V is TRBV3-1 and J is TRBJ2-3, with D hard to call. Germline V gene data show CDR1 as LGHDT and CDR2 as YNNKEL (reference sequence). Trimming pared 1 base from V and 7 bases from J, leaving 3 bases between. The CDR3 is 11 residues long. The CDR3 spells CASSQVYTQYF. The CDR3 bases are TGTGCCAGCAGCCAAGTATATACGCAGTATTTT.